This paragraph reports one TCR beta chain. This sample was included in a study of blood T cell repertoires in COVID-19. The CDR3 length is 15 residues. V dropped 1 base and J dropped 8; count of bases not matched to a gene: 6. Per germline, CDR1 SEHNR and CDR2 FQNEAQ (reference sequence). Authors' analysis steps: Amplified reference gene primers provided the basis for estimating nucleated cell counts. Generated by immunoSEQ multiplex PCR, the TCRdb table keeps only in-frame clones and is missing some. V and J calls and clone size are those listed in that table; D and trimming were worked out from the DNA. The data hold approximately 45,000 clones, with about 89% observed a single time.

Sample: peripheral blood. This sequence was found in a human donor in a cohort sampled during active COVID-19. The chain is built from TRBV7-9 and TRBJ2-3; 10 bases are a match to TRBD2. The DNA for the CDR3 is TGTGCCAGCAGCTTAGTGCTAGCGGGAGACCGTACGCAGTATTTT. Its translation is CASSLVLAGDRTQYF.